This T cell receptor beta chain was sequenced for a study of human T cells and chemical hapten exposure. Study-wide background: Sensitizing treatment utilized 2% DPC over a roughly 2 cm by roughly 2 cm portion of upper inner arm skin.

Study results and caveats: Significantly more large CDR3 similarity clusters were formed by expanded TCRs than by controls.

V was clipped by 1 base and J by 7 bases; unmatched bases: 6. The CDR3 runs 14 residues. The germline V gene has CDR1 MNHEY and CDR2 SVGEGT. Using its own MiXCR run on the RACE reads, TCRdb lists one record per CDR3 protein. The sample lists 120,000 or so distinct CDR3 sequences; about 11% were seen once. Sample time point: patch test 3, about 24 weeks after DPC sensitization. Treatment of the sample: therapeutic diphenylcyclopropenone sensitization with weekly scalp DPC. Every donor had alopecia and was 18 to 70 years old; all were suitable for DPC. This clonotype was detected only a few times. Antigen: not known.

The TCR sequence derives from a woman aged 50 to 65 with alopecia areata. Some clones in this sample may be carry-over from other donors' samples. The sample in question was whole blood, obtained in connection with sensitization to the hapten diphenylcyclopropenone (DPC). The gene calls are TRBV6-2 or TRBV6-3 and TRBJ2-5; 7 bases are a match to TRBD2. The DNA for the CDR3 is TGTGCCAGCAGTTACTTAGCGGGCCGAGGGACCCAGTACTTC. Its protein product is CASSYLAGRGTQYF.